The sequence of this T cell receptor (beta chain) was determined in a study of identical twins. About this clonotype: The target antigen is unknown.

Study-wide results and limits: The models systematically underestimated how much out-of-frame TCR alpha was shared in monozygotic twins. Potential partial confounding of zero-insertion analyses by invariant MAIT and iNKT cells was noted.

Each donor (without exception) was a healthy Caucasian. Template switching, a step in the protocol, added a universal primer site, and cDNA carried unique molecular identifiers. TCRdb fed the 5' RACE reads into MiXCR, producing one record per CDR3 protein. This table has under 500,000 distinct CDR3 sequences, approximately 14% appearing once. CDR1 is DFQATT, CDR2 SNEGSKA, per germline (reference sequence). CDR3 length equals 16 residues. These sequences were also reported in another study, on yellow fever vaccine responses in identical twins.

The gene calls are TRBV20-1 and TRBJ2-1, with no clear D. The origin of this receptor is a woman in her late teens or twenties in good health. Sequencing was done on a sample of CD4+ T cells sorted from blood. The DNA for the CDR3 is TGCAGCGTCCTGGGGTCGGAGTCTGGCCATTTGGGTGAGCAGTTCTTC. This sequence encodes CSVLGSESGHLGEQFF.